This entry describes one T cell receptor (beta chain). The antigen is not known. This entry belongs to a study of cytomegalovirus exposure and HLA in healthy donors. Study findings and constraints: Earlier analysis found most TCR beta V segments productive about 87% or about 30% of the time.

With 60 Vbeta and 13 Jbeta primers, the PCR was carried out. TCRdb's copy holds only in-frame clones and misses some; the assay was immunoSEQ multiplex PCR. The table includes about 200,000 clones, 86% detected once. This clonotype originated in a woman in her 30s in good health and CMV-seronegative. The sequenced material came from PBMCs.

The CDR3 is CASSQDYGEDQPQHF. CDR3 in DNA: TGCGCCAGCAGCCAAGATTACGGGGAGGATCAGCCCCAGCATTTT. The J gene is TRBJ1-5, the V gene TRBV4-1, with D unresolved. V was pared by 0 bases and J by 5 bases, with 11 bases between. The germline gives CDR1 MGHRA, CDR2 YSYEKL. The CDR3 runs to 15 residues.